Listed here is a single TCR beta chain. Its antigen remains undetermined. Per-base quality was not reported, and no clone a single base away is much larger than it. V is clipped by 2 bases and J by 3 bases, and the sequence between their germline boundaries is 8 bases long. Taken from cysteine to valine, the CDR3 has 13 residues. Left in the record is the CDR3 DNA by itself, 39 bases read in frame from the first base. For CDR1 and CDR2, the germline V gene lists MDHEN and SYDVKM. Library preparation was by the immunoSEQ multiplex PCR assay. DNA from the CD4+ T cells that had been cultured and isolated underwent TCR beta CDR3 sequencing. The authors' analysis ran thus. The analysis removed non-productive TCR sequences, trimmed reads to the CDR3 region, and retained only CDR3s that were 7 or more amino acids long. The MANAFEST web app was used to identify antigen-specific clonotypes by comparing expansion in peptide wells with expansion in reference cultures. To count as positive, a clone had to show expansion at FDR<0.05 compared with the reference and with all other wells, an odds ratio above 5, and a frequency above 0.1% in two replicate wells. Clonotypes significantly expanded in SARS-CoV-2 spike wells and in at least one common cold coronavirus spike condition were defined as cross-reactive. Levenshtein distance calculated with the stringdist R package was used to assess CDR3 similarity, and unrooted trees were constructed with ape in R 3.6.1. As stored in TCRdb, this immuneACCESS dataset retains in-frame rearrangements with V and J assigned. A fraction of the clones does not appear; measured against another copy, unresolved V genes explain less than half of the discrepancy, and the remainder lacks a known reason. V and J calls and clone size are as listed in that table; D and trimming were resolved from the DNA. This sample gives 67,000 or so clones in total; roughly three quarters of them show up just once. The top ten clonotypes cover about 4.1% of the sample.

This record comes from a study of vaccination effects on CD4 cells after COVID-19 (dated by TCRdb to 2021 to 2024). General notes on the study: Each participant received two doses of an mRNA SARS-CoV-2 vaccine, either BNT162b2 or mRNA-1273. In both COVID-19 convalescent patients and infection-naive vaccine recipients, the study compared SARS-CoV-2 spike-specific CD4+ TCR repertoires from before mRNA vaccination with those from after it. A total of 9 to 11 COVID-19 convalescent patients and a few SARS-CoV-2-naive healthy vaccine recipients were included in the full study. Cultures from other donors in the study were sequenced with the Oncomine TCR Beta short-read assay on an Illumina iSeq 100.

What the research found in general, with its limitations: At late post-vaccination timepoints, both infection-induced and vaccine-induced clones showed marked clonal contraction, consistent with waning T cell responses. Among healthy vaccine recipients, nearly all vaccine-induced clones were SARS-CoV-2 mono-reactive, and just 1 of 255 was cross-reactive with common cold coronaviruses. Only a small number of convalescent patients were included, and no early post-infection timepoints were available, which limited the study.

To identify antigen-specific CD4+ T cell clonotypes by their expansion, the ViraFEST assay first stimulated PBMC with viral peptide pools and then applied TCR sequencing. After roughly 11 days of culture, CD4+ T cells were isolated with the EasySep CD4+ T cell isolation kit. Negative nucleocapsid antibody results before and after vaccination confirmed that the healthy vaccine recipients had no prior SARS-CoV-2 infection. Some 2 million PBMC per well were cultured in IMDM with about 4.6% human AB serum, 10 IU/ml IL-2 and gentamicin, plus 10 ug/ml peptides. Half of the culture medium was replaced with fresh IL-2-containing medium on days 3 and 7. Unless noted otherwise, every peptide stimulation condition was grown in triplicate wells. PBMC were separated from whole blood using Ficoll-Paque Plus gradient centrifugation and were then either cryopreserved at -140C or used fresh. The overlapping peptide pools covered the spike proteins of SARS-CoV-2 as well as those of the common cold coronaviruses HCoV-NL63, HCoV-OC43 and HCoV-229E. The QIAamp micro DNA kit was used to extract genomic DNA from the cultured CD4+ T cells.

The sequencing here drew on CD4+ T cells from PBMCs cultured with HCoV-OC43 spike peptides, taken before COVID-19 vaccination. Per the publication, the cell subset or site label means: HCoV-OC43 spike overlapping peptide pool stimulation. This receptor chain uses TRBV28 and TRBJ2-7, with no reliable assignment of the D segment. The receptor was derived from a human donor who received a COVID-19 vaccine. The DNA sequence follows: TGTGCCAGCAGTTTAGTCGGCAACTACGAGCAGTACGTC. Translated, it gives CASSLVGNYEQYV.